This T cell receptor beta chain was sequenced during a study of resident and recirculating memory T cells in vitiligo. Across the study: Shave-biopsy epidermis from lesional and nonlesional skin was sequenced alongside PBMCs. Study conclusions and caveats: Sequences differed between biopsy sites and patients, suggesting private specificity.

A note on this clone: Antigen specificity is unknown.

Looked up from germline, CDR1 is SGHTA and CDR2 is FQGNSA. Between the trimmed V and J ends, which lost 5 bases and 6 bases, there was a span of 10 bases. The CDR3 covers 12 residues. TCRdb's copy holds only in-frame clones and misses some; the assay was immunoSEQ multiplex PCR. This sample has 70,000 to 85,000 clones, with just over 90% found just once. V and J are TRBV7-2 and TRBJ1-2, with D tentatively TRBD1 (6 bases). This TCR derives from a male donor with vitiligo. The source material was blood. CDR3 protein: CASSPRQDGYTF. The CDR3 DNA follows: TGTGCCAGCAGCCCTCGACAGGATGGCTACACCTTC.